The 30 T cell receptor beta chains reported below all come from one sample, sequenced in a study of blood T cell repertoires in COVID-19. The method was immunoSEQ multiplex PCR; TCRdb's version includes in-frame clones alone and lacks a portion of them. The data hold almost 85,000 clones, with around four fifths observed a single time. Sequenced: peripheral blood. Receptors were obtained from an older man with active or convalescent COVID-19.

The rearrangement uses TRBV15 and TRBJ1-5, with D perhaps matching TRBD1 (6 bases). Germline V gene data show CDR1 as LNHNV and CDR2 as YYDKDF (reference sequence). The germline V and J ends were trimmed by 2 bases and 5 bases, with 13 bases remaining between them. The CDR3 contains 15 residues. The CDR3 loop reads CATSRKRQADQPQHF. DNA of the CDR3: TGTGCCACCAGCAGAAAACGACAGGCCGATCAGCCCCAGCATTTT.

This clone has only a few counts. This rearrangement joins TRBV30 to TRBJ2-3, with a weak D call TRBD1 (5 bases). Trimming removed 5 bases from V and 7 bases from J, with 19 bases in between. Germline assignment: CDR1 GTSNPN and CDR2 SVGIG (reference sequence). There are 14 residues in the CDR3. CDR3 amino acids: CAWRRPDRQYTQYF. In nucleotides, the CDR3 is TGTGCCTGGCGGCGCCCCGATCGACAGTATACGCAGTATTTT.

The genes are TRBV12-3 or TRBV12-4 and TRBJ2-7; tentatively, D is TRBD1 (5 bases). With 2 bases removed from V and 9 bases from J, the gap between germline ends came to 14 bases. The CDR3 covers 13 residues. The CDR3 reads CASSLFRDIGQYF. The CDR3 DNA reads as TGTGCCAGCAGTTTATTCAGGGATATAGGGCAGTACTTC.

This clone has a single count. The chain links TRBV6-2 or TRBV6-3 to TRBJ1-2, with no clear D. Trimming stripped 1 base from V and 0 bases from J, with 3 bases between. The CDR3 sequence is 13 residues long. Germline V gene sequence: CDR1 MNHEY, CDR2 SVGEGT. The CDR3 bases are TGTGCCAGCAGTTACTACTCTAACTATGGCTACACCTTC. It codes for CASSYYSNYGYTF.

The rearrangement links TRBV27 to TRBJ2-1, with D tentatively TRBD1 (6 bases). The CDR3 consists of 18 residues. The V gene lost 2 bases and the J gene lost 0 bases, with 17 bases spanning the gap. Germline V lookup: CDR1 MNHEY, CDR2 SMNVEV (reference sequence). In DNA form, the CDR3 reads TGTGCCAGCAGTTTACCTCCGACAGGATCCAGCTCCTACAATGAGCAGTTCTTC. Translation: CASSLPPTGSSSYNEQFF.

The chain joins TRBV18 to TRBJ1-5; D uncertain. The CDR3 runs to 13 residues. Germline V gene sequence: CDR1 KGHSH, CDR2 LQKENI. The V gene lost 3 bases and the J gene lost 1 base, with 4 bases spanning the gap. The CDR3: CASSPQSNQPQHF. The CDR3 coding sequence is TGTGCCAGCTCACCCCAAAGCAATCAGCCCCAGCATTTT.

This clone was seen more than once but under ten times. This chain connects TRBV5-1 to TRBJ1-1; TRBD1 matches at 7 bases. V dropped 4 bases and J dropped 7; count of bases not matched to a gene: 7. CDR3 size: 13 residues. The germline gives CDR1 SGHRS, CDR2 YFSETQ. The CDR3 DNA sequence: TGCGCCAGCAGCATGGGGACAGACTTTGAAGCTTTCTTT. Protein sequence: CASSMGTDFEAFF. Full variable domain (rest looked up from reference TRBV5-1 and TRBJ1-1): KAGVTQTPRYLIKTRGQQVTLSCSPISGHRSVSWYQQTPGQGLQFLFEYFSETQRNKGNFPGRFSGRQFSNSRSEMNVSTLELGDSALYLCASSMGTDFEAFFGQGTRLTVV.

The chain couples TRBV3-1 (or the pseudogene TRBV3-2) to TRBJ1-4; 9 nucleotides align to TRBD1. The CDR3 loop spans 17 amino acids. Trimming removed 3 bases from V and 6 bases from J; junction bases left unmatched: 11. Germline V gene lookup returns CDR1 LGHDT and CDR2 YNNKEL (reference sequence). The DNA of the CDR3 is TGTGCCAGCAGCCAGTCCCGGGACAGGGTTTGGGATGAAAAACTGTTTTTT. This gives the protein CASSQSRDRVWDEKLFF.

This clone was detected a few times. This sequence joins TRBV14 and TRBJ2-7; weak D call: TRBD1 (5 bases). V dropped 1 base and J dropped 1 base, with 11 bases sitting between them. Per the germline V gene, CDR1 is SGHDN and CDR2 is FVKESK. The CDR3 spans 15 residues. CDR3 coding DNA: TGTGCCAGCAGCCAAGTAACAGGAAAGTCCTACGAGCAGTACTTC. It translates to CASSQVTGKSYEQYF.

This clone turned up a few times. V gene TRBV7-2 combines with J gene TRBJ1-1, with D perhaps TRBD1 (5 bases). V lost 4 bases to trimming and J lost 1 base, with 13 bases between them. Germline V lookup: CDR1 SGHTA, CDR2 FQGNSA. The CDR3 contains 15 residues. The CDR3 nucleotides are TGTGCCAGCAGCTCGTCGACAGCTAAGAACACTGAAGCTTTCTTT. This translates into CASSSSTAKNTEAFF.

The chain couples TRBV19 to TRBJ2-7; D might be TRBD1 (6 bases). Germline CDR1 and CDR2: LNHDA and SQIVND (reference sequence). V lost 1 base to trimming and J lost 2 bases, with 12 bases between them. CDR3 length equals 15 residues. CDR3 residues: CASSIASGAPYEQYF. The CDR3 nucleotides are TGTGCCAGTAGTATAGCGTCAGGGGCCCCCTACGAGCAGTACTTC.

Only a few counts were recorded for this clone. V is TRBV10-3 and J is TRBJ2-7; D unresolved. Germline CDR1 reads ENHRY; CDR2 reads SYGVKD. V was clipped by 3 bases and J by 6 bases, with 12 bases between them. The CDR3 is made up of 13 amino acids. The CDR3 region has the DNA TGTGCCATCAGTGAATTACGTAGCCCCGAGCAGTACTTC. It codes for CAISELRSPEQYF.

This clone was detected only a few times. The J gene is TRBJ1-4, the V gene TRBV2; tentatively, D is TRBD1 (6 bases). The CDR3 totals 14 residues. Trimming shortened V by 4 bases and J by 8 bases, and 14 bases separated the two germline ends. The germline V gene has CDR1 SNHLY and CDR2 FYNNEI. The CDR3: CASSVIQGSEKLFF. CDR3 sequence (DNA): TGTGCCAGCAGTGTGATACAGGGTTCCGAAAAACTGTTTTTT.

The chain is built from TRBV5-6 and TRBJ1-2; 10 bases map to TRBD1. V shed 3 bases, J shed 8 bases, and the junction held 4 bases outside the gene matches. CDR1 and CDR2 from the germline V gene are SGHDT and YYEEEE. CDR3 length: 13 residues. The CDR3 is CASSSGTGAGYTF. In nucleotides, the CDR3 is TGTGCCAGCAGCTCCGGGACAGGGGCCGGCTACACCTTC. The full variable domain, its missing parts supplied by reference TRBV5-6 and TRBJ1-2, is DAGVTQSPTHLIKTRGQQVTLRCSPKSGHDTVSWYQQALGQGPQFIFQYYEEEERQRGNFPDRFSGHQFPNYSSELNVNALLLGDSALYLCASSSGTGAGYTFGSGTRLTVV.

The chain carries TRBV6-5 and TRBJ2-7, with D unresolved. The V and J ends lost 4 bases and 4 bases respectively, with 14 bases between them. CDR1 and CDR2 (germline): MNHEY, SVGAGI. The CDR3 consists of 14 residues. CDR3: CASSSRRGVYEQYF. CDR3 nucleotides: TGTGCCAGCAGTTCGCGAAGAGGCGTTTACGAGCAGTACTTC.

The rearrangement uses TRBV3-1 (or the pseudogene TRBV3-2) and TRBJ1-2, with 7 bases matching TRBD1. The CDR3 has 16 amino acids. Germline loops: CDR1 LGHDT, CDR2 YNNKEL (reference sequence). J gave up 2 bases and V 0 bases, and 6 bases lay outside the gene matches. This CDR3 is CASSQEGTGVNYGYTF. The DNA of the CDR3 is TGTGCCAGCAGCCAAGAAGGAACAGGGGTAAACTATGGCTACACCTTC.

As regards this clone: At the DNA level, this CDR3 is encoded by other sequences in the same sample as well. The chain is built from TRBV14 and TRBJ1-2, with D possibly matching TRBD1 (5 bases). V gave up 1 base and J gave up 4 bases, with 22 bases separating them. The germline V gene encodes CDR1 SGHDN and CDR2 FVKESK. This CDR3 has 18 residues. CDR3 DNA: TGTGCCAGCAGCCAAGGGCTTCGCGGGACTTTTAAAACCTATGGCTACACCTTC. Its translation: CASSQGLRGTFKTYGYTF.

This chain uses TRBV27 with TRBJ1-6; the D gene is possibly TRBD1 (6 bases). V was shortened by 3 bases and J by 7 bases, with 16 bases between the two germline ends. Per the germline V gene, CDR1 is MNHEY and CDR2 is SMNVEV (reference sequence). The CDR3 sequence is 16 residues long. CDR3 sequence reads: CASSFFRGALNSPLHF. CDR3 in DNA: TGTGCCAGCAGTTTCTTCCGGGGGGCGTTGAATTCACCCCTCCACTTT.

This rearrangement joins TRBV10-3 to TRBJ1-1; unclear D gene. From germline, CDR1 is ENHRY and CDR2 SYGVKD. The CDR3 loop spans 12 amino acids. V was trimmed by 3 bases and J by 3 bases, leaving 5 bases between them. The DNA of the CDR3 is TGTGCCATCAGTGAATCAGACACTGAAGCTTTCTTT. Encoded protein: CAISESDTEAFF.

The chain uses TRBV7-2 and TRBJ2-2, with D tentatively TRBD2 (5 bases). Germline V gives CDR1 SGHTA, CDR2 FQGNSA. V lost 5 bases to trimming and J lost 6 bases, with 10 bases between them. The CDR3 is made up of 13 amino acids. The CDR3, as DNA: TGTGCCAGCAGCCCACTAGGAGCCGGGGAGCTGTTTTTT. The encoded protein is CASSPLGAGELFF.

The J gene is TRBJ1-3, the V gene TRBV14, with D tentatively TRBD1 (5 bases). The CDR3 has 15 residues. Trimming stripped 3 bases from V and 0 bases from J, with 9 bases between. Germline CDR1 is SGHDN and CDR2 is FVKESK. The CDR3 here is CASSHWGNSGNTIYF. DNA of the CDR3: TGTGCCAGCAGCCACTGGGGCAACTCTGGAAACACCATATATTTT. The full variable domain, rest sourced from reference TRBV14 and TRBJ1-3, is EAGVTQFPSHSVIEKGQTVTLRCDPISGHDNLYWYRRVMGKEIKFLLHFVKESKQDESGMPNNRFLAERTGGTYSTLKVQPAELEDSGVYFCASSHWGNSGNTIYFGEGSWLTVV.

This chain links TRBV18 with TRBJ1-1; 11 bases align to TRBD1. The J segment lost 4 bases and the V segment lost 0 bases, leaving 1 base of the junction unmatched. The germline V gene encodes CDR1 KGHSH and CDR2 LQKENI. CDR3 size: 15 residues. The CDR3 loop reads CASSPPGQGGTEAFF. CDR3 sequence (DNA): TGTGCCAGCTCACCACCGGGACAGGGGGGCACTGAAGCTTTCTTT.

This clone came up a few times. This sequence joins TRBV7-8 and TRBJ1-2; D is unclear. The V end was cut by 3 bases, the J end by 0 bases, with 11 bases between. From germline, CDR1 is SGHVS and CDR2 FQNEAQ. There are 15 residues in the CDR3. The CDR3 DNA reads TGTGCCAGCAGCTTTTCAACAGATGCTAACTATGGCTACACCTTC. This encodes CASSFSTDANYGYTF.

The CDR3 bases are TGTGCCAGCAGCTTTCAACACGACGGGACAGGGCGGAATGAGCAGTTCTTC. As protein: CASSFQHDGTGRNEQFF. The V and J genes are TRBV7-2 and TRBJ2-1; 9 nucleotides line up with TRBD1. The germline gives CDR1 SGHTA, CDR2 FQGNSA. The CDR3 is 17 amino acids. Unmatched junction bases numbered 13, after V lost 3 bases and J lost 7 bases.

The V gene is TRBV4-3, the J gene TRBJ1-1, with 10 bases lining up with TRBD1. Looked up from germline, CDR1 is LGHNA and CDR2 is YSLEER. J gave up 2 bases and V 3 bases, and 9 bases lay outside the gene matches. The CDR3 runs to 17 residues. CDR3 nucleotides: TGCGCCAGCAGCCAGGACTGGACAGGGGGTCTAAACACTGAAGCTTTCTTT. Amino acid sequence: CASSQDWTGGLNTEAFF.

This chain links TRBV24-1 with TRBJ1-2, with 8 bases matching TRBD1. From germline, CDR1 is KGHDR and CDR2 SFDVKD. The CDR3 spans 15 residues. The junction had 6 bases not matched to a gene; V was cut back by 3 bases and J by 4 bases. For the CDR3, the DNA is TGTGCCACCAGTGATGCGGGACAGGCATCCTATGGCTACACCTTC. It codes for CATSDAGQASYGYTF.

V gene TRBV4-2 combines with J gene TRBJ1-4; D remains ambiguous. Germline CDR1 reads LGHNA; CDR2 reads YNFKEQ. This CDR3 region has 15 residues. V was clipped by 1 base and J by 4 bases, with 10 bases between them. Here the CDR3 DNA reads TGTGCCAGCAGCCAAGGTCAAGGGAGTAATGAAAAACTGTTTTTT. Its translation: CASSQGQGSNEKLFF.

The chain uses TRBV6-5 and TRBJ2-1; tentatively, D is TRBD2 (6 bases). Trimming cost V 5 bases and J 8 bases, with 19 bases left between them. Germline V lookup: CDR1 MNHEY, CDR2 SVGAGI. The CDR3 totals 15 residues. The CDR3 sequence: CASSPFVRGWDEQFF. The CDR3 DNA reads TGTGCCAGCAGTCCCTTCGTGCGGGGTTGGGATGAGCAGTTCTTC.

In this sample, this clone turned up a few times. This chain joins TRBV19 and TRBJ2-3, with a tentative D call TRBD2 (5 bases). The CDR3 totals 16 residues. CDR1 LNHDA and CDR2 SQIVND come from the germline V gene (reference sequence). Deletions cut 5 bases from V and 5 bases from J, with 20 bases between. CDR3 coding DNA: TGTGCCAGTAGTCTTGCGGAACCCGAGGGAAAAGATACGCAGTATTTT. Protein sequence: CASSLAEPEGKDTQYF.

The rearrangement uses TRBV6-1 and TRBJ2-5, with 8 bases that match TRBD2. Germline V gene sequence: CDR1 MNHNS, CDR2 SASEGT. V gave up 4 bases and J gave up 4 bases; unmatched junction bases: 8. The CDR3 sequence is 15 residues long. CDR3 in amino acids: CASSAAGAWRETQYF. Written as DNA, the CDR3 is TGTGCCAGCAGTGCAGCGGGAGCATGGAGAGAGACCCAGTACTTC.